The count of the clone carrying this T cell receptor (beta chain) is one. Its antigen remains unknown. This entry is derived from a study of post-analysis software for immune sequencing data. Whole-study context: Relapsing-remitting, secondary progressive and progressive-relapsing multiple sclerosis courses were included. Whole-study findings and limits: The authors found that F measure strongly co-clustered same-batch samples.

Unique molecular identifiers were present in the TCR beta cDNA libraries. MiXCR, applied by TCRdb to the PCR reads, yields one record per CDR3 protein. The data hold 700,000 to 800,000 distinct CDR3 sequences, with about 32% observed a single time. The sequenced sample consisted of blood. The sequence came from a girl under 18 with multiple sclerosis.

The CDR3 here is CATWGGMNTEAFF. CDR3 coding DNA: TGTGCCACCTGGGGGGGCATGAACACTGAAGCTTTCTTT. The chain links TRBV10-3 to TRBJ1-1, with a tentative D call TRBD1 (6 bases). The CDR3 spans 13 residues. Trimming shortened V by 10 bases and J by 0 bases, and 12 bases separated the two germline ends. From germline, CDR1 is ENHRY and CDR2 SYGVKD.